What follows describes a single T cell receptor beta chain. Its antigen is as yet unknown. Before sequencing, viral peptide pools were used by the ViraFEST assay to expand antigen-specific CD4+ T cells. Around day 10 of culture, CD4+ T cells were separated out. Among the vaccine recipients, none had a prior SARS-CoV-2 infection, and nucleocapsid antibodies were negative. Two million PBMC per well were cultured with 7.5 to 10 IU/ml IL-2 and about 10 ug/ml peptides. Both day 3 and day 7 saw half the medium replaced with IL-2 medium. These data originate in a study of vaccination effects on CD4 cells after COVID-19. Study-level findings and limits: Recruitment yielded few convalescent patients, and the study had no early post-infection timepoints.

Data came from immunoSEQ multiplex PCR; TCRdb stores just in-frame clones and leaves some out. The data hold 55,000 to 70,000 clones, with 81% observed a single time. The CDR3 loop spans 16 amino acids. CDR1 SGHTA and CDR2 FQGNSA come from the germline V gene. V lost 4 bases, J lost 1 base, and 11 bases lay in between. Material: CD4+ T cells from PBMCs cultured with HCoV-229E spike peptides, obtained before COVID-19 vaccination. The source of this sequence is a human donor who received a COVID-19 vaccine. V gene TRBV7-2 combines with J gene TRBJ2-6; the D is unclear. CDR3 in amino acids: CASSSSKPSGANVLTF. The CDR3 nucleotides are TGTGCCAGCAGCTCTAGTAAGCCTTCTGGGGCCAACGTCCTGACTTTC.